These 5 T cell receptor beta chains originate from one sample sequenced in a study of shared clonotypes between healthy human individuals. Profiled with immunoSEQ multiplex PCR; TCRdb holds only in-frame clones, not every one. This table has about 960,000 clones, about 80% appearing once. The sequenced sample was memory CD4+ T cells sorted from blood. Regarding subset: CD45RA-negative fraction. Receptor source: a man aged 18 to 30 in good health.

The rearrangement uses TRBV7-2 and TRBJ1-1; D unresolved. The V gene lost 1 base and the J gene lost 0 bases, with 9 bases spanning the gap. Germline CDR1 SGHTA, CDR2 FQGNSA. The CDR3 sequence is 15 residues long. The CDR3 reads CASSLVTGVNTEAFF. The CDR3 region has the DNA TGTGCCAGCAGCTTAGTAACCGGCGTGAACACTGAAGCTTTCTTT.

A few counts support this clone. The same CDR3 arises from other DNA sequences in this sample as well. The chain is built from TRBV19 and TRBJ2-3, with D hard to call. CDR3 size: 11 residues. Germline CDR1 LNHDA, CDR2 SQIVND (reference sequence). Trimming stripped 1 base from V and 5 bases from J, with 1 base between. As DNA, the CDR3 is TGTGCCAGTAGTATAGGAGATACGCAGTATTTT. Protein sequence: CASSIGDTQYF.

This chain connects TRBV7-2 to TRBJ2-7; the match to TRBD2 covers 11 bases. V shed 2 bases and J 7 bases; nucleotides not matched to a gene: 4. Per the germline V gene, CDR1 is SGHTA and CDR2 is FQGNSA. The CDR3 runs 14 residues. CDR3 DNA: TGTGCCAGCAGCTTAACTAGCGGGAGTCGGGAGCAGTACTTC. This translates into CASSLTSGSREQYF.

Here the CDR3 DNA reads TGTGCCATCAGGCAGGCAGGGGGCTCCTACGAGCAGTACTTC. This translates into CAIRQAGGSYEQYF. The chain is built from TRBV10-3 and TRBJ2-7, with 7 nucleotides matching TRBD1. CDR1 is ENHRY, CDR2 SYGVKD, per germline. The CDR3 loop spans 14 amino acids. Germline trimming cut 6 bases from V and 0 bases from J; bases unmatched to any gene: 5.

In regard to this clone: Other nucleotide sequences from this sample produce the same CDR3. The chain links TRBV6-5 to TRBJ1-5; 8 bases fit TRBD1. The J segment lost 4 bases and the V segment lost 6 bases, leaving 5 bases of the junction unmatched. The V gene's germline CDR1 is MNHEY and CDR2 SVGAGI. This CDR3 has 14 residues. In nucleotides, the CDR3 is TGTGCCAGCAGGCCCGGGACAGGTAATCAGCCCCAGCATTTT. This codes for CASRPGTGNQPQHF.